The source of this T cell receptor (beta chain) is a study of glioma-infiltrating T cells. Whole-study results and caveats: Tissue and blood shared very few CDR3 sequences. Gliomas, especially low-grade, showed above-expected tissue-blood divergence; non-neoplastic patients showed below.

Germline loops: CDR1 MNHGY, CDR2 SVAAGI. The junction had 9 bases not matched to a gene; V was cut back by 4 bases and J by 7 bases. The CDR3 consists of 15 residues. Amplification of TCR alpha and beta CDR3 regions from RNA used iRepertoire nested multiplex PCR. TCRdb reanalysed the multiplex PCR reads using MiXCR and keeps one entry per CDR3 protein. The table records some 180,000 distinct CDR3 sequences, more than 25% of them present only once. To note about this clonotype: The antigen remains unidentified.

The V call is TRBV6-9, the J call TRBJ2-5; 10 bases match TRBD1. Sequencing was done on a sample of glioma tissue, nonneoplastic brain tissue, or PBMCs (not recorded which). The receptor was derived from a human donor with low-grade glioma or glioblastoma, undergoing nonglioma brain surgery, or in good health (not recorded which). The CDR3 DNA reads as TGTGCCAGCAGTTGCCCGGGACAGGGGATGGGGACCCAGTACTTC. It specifies CASSCPGQGMGTQYF.